This entry concerns a single T cell receptor beta chain. No antigen is known for it. This record comes from a study of cytomegalovirus exposure and HLA in healthy donors. Study background: Approximately 200 million T cells yielded 90 million to 130 million unique TCR beta sequences in earlier analysis.

Germline V gene sequence: CDR1 MNHNY, CDR2 SVGAGI (reference sequence). The CDR3 loop spans 14 amino acids. The V gene end was trimmed by 2 bases and the J gene end by 7 bases; junction bases not matched to a gene: 5. Notes on the study in general: Most TCR sequences were uncommon, yet certain public TCRs appeared in many donors. Associated with HLA alleles at 0.05 false discovery rate in a later analysis were some 16,000 TCR beta sequences.

PCR primers comprised 60 Vbeta and 13 Jbeta primers. Some clones are missing from TCRdb's copy, which holds only in-frame ones; the method was immunoSEQ multiplex PCR. The sample includes approximately 150,000 clones, around three quarters of them seen just once. This receptor was obtained from a woman in her 40s in good health and CMV-seronegative. Sample: PBMCs. The V call is TRBV6-6, the J call TRBJ1-2; 9 bases align to TRBD1. The CDR3 spells CASSYPQGAGGYTF. CDR3 in DNA: TGTGCCAGCAGTTACCCACAGGGGGCAGGTGGCTACACCTTC.